A single sample gave rise to the 10 T cell receptor beta chains below, sequenced in a study of read filtering for tumor transcriptome and immune sequencing. The library was built from approximately 400 ng RNA with molecular barcoded adaptors for alpha/delta and beta/gamma chains. Using its own MiXCR run on the reads, TCRdb lists one record per CDR3 protein. The sample carries approximately 58,000 distinct CDR3 sequences, about 12% recorded once. The specimen was a population of CD138-negative cells sorted from bone marrow. These receptors all come from a donor over 35 with multiple myeloma.

A note on this clonotype: At one end, the junction sequence differs from germline, possibly due to a read error. This chain joins TRBV29-1 and TRBJ2-2, with D hard to call. From germline, CDR1 is SQVTM and CDR2 ANQGSEA. The CDR3 spans 13 residues. The chain's CDR3 is CSVEDRFSGELFF. The CDR3 nucleotides are TGCAGCGTGGAAGATAGGTTTTCCGGGGAGCTGTTTTTT.

This clonotype was counted ten times or more. V is TRBV5-5 and J is TRBJ2-7, with TRBD2 identical over 7 bases. The V gene's germline CDR1 is SGHKS and CDR2 YYEKEE (reference sequence). The CDR3 totals 14 residues. Germline trimming cut 0 bases from V and 6 bases from J; bases unmatched to any gene: 6. The CDR3 sequence: CASSLDPGLVEQYF. In nucleotides, the CDR3 is TGTGCCAGCAGCTTGGACCCTGGACTAGTCGAGCAGTACTTC. The whole variable domain, filled in from reference TRBV5-5 and TRBJ2-7, reads DAGVTQSPTHLIKTRGQQVTLRCSPISGHKSVSWYQQVLGQGPQFIFQYYEKEERGRGNFPDRFSARQFPNYSSELNVNALLLGDSALYLCASSLDPGLVEQYFGPGTRLTVT.

The table lists this clonotype with many counts. The chain carries TRBV5-1 and TRBJ2-7; weak D call: TRBD1 (6 bases). With 0 bases removed from V and 5 bases from J, the gap between germline ends came to 12 bases. The germline gives CDR1 SGHRS, CDR2 YFSETQ. CDR3 length equals 14 residues. The CDR3 region has the DNA TGCGCCAGCAGCTTGGGACAGGCGTTAGACGAGCAGTACTTC. It encodes CASSLGQALDEQYF.

This clonotype appeared many times. The rearrangement uses TRBV29-1 and TRBJ2-1; D may be TRBD1 or TRBD2 (5 bases each). V was trimmed by 8 bases and J by 6 bases, leaving 11 bases between them. Germline V gene lookup returns CDR1 SQVTM and CDR2 ANQGSEA. CDR3 length equals 11 residues. CDR3 bases: TGCAGCTCCGGGGCAGGCAATGAGCAGTTCTTC. Its translation: CSSGAGNEQFF.

A remark on this clonotype: Just one base apart from a much larger clone, this may be a read error. The chain uses TRBV6-6 and TRBJ1-3; a weak D match, TRBD1 (5 bases). This CDR3 is built from 16 residues. Germline V gene lookup returns CDR1 MNHNY and CDR2 SVGAGI (reference sequence). CDR3 sequence reads: CANSYSPGGSGNTIYF. In DNA, the CDR3 is TGTGCCAACAGTTACTCTCCCGGGGGCTCTGGAAACACCATATATTTT.

Only a few counts were recorded for this clonotype. This chain uses TRBV7-9 with TRBJ1-4; unclear D gene. The CDR3 runs 14 residues. Trimming cost V 2 bases and J 8 bases, with 12 bases left between them. Germline-derived CDR1 and CDR2 are SEHNR and FQNEAQ (reference sequence). The chain's CDR3 is CASSLTPTGEKLFF. CDR3 coding DNA: TGTGCCAGCAGCTTAACTCCCACGGGGGAAAAACTGTTTTTT.

The chain couples TRBV2 to TRBJ1-1; possible D gene TRBD1, 5 bases. With 2 bases removed from V and 3 bases from J, the gap between germline ends came to 10 bases. CDR3 length: 14 amino acids. The germline V gene has CDR1 SNHLY and CDR2 FYNNEI. The CDR3 DNA is TGTGCCAGCAGTGAACAGGGTCAATACACTGAAGCTTTCTTT. Residues: CASSEQGQYTEAFF.

In regard to this clonotype: A read error may explain this, as a much larger clone is one base away. This chain connects TRBV5-1 to TRBJ1-1, with unresolved D. V was clipped by 0 bases and J by 6 bases, with 9 bases between them. The CDR3 contains 13 residues. Per the germline V gene, CDR1 is SGHRS and CDR2 is YFSETQ. CDR3 sequence (DNA): TGCGCCAGCAGCTTGGTGGCAAAAGCTGAAGCTTTCTTT. This translates into CASSLVAKAEAFF. The full variable domain, rest sourced from reference TRBV5-1 and TRBJ1-1, is KAGVTQTPRYLIKTRGQQVTLSCSPISGHRSVSWYQQTPGQGLQFLFEYFSETQRNKGNFPGRFSGRQFSNSRSEMNVSTLELGDSALYLCASSLVAKAEAFFGQGTRLTVV.

This clonotype was found many times. The chain carries TRBV5-1 and TRBJ1-1; D gene unclear. V was pared by 7 bases and J by 1 base, with 8 bases between. The CDR3 consists of 12 residues. In germline, CDR1 is SGHRS, CDR2 YFSETQ. Here the CDR3 DNA reads TGCGCCAGCGGTCGACAGAACACTGAAGCTTTCTTT. It is translated as CASGRQNTEAFF.

In its sample, this clonotype was seen many times. The chain joins TRBV6-2 or TRBV6-3 to TRBJ2-1; TRBD1 matches at 9 bases. J gave up 4 bases and V 8 bases, and 6 bases lay outside the gene matches. The CDR3 has 14 amino acids. Germline CDR1 and CDR2: MNHEY and SVGEGT. The CDR3 region has the DNA TGTGCCAGCCGCGGGACAGGGTCATACAATGAGCAGTTCTTC. Translated: CASRGTGSYNEQFF.